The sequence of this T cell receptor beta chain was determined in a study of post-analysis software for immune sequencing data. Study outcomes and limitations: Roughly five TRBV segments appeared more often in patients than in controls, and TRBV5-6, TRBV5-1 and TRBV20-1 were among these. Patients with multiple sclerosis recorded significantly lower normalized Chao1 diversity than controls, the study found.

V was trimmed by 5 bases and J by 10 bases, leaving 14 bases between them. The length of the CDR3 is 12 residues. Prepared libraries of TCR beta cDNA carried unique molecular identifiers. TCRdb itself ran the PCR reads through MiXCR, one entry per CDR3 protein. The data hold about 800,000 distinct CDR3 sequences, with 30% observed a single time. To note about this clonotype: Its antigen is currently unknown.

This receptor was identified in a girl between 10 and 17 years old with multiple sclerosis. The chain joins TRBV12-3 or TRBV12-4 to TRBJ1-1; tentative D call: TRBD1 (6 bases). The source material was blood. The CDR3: CASSPRQEAAFF. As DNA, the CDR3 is TGTGCCAGCAGTCCCAGACAGGAAGCAGCTTTCTTT.